The clone carrying this TCR beta chain occurred once. V dropped 1 base and J dropped 3 bases, with 5 bases sitting between them. This CDR3 contains 13 residues. The V gene's germline CDR1 is MNHEY and CDR2 SVGAGI. This record belongs to a study of blood T cell repertoires in COVID-19. Study background: Some COVID-19 samples were acute and others convalescent; all came from the United States, Italy and Spain. T cells, B-cell-depleted T cells, or PBMCs supplied cDNA or gDNA.

Some clones are missing from TCRdb's copy, which holds only in-frame ones; the method was immunoSEQ multiplex PCR. The repertoire holds 100,000 to 150,000 clones, with around 86% as singletons. This clonotype originated in a human donor in a cohort sampled during active COVID-19. The V gene is TRBV6-5, the J gene TRBJ2-3, with D uncertain. Input material: peripheral blood. CDR3 DNA: TGTGCCAGCAGTTACTTCGGGACAGATACGCAGTATTTT. Its translation: CASSYFGTDTQYF.